The clone carrying this T cell receptor (beta chain) was recorded at least ten times. Antigen specificity is unknown. A second about 7 to 12 cycle PCR used barcoded and J-beta primers. MiXCR, applied by TCRdb to the 5' RACE reads, yields one record per CDR3 protein. Among around 1,000,000 distinct CDR3 sequences listed, more than 30% were seen once. This specimen comes from a study of blood T cells in healthy people across ages. General observations from the study: Comparison with aged donors showed that long-lived donors had more naive CD4+ cells and higher diversity.

V shed 0 bases and J shed 4 bases, with 13 bases lying between them. Germline V gene lookup returns CDR1 MNHEY and CDR2 SVGAGI. The CDR3 length is 16 residues. The chain joins TRBV6-5 to TRBJ2-1; D not resolved. The specimen sequenced was blood. The sequence came from a man younger than 35 in good health. This chain's CDR3 is CASSYSILKTYNEQFF. CDR3 nucleotides: TGTGCCAGCAGTTACTCGATTCTCAAGACTTACAATGAGCAGTTCTTC.